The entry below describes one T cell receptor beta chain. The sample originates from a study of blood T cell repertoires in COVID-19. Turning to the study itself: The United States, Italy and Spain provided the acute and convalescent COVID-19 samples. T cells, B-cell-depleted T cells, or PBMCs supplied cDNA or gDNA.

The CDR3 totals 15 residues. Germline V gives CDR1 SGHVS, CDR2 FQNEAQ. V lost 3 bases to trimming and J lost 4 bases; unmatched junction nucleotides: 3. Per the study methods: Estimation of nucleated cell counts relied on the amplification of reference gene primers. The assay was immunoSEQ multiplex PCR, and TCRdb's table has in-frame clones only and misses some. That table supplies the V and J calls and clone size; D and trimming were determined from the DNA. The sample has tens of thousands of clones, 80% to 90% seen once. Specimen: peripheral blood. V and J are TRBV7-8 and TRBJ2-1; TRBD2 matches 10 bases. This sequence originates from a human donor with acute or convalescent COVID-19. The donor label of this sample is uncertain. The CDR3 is CASSFELAGYNEQFF. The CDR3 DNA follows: TGTGCCAGCAGCTTCGAACTAGCGGGGTACAATGAGCAGTTCTTC.